The present TCR beta chain was sequenced within a study of T cell changes during pregnancy in multiple sclerosis. Trimming took 3 bases from V and 7 from J, leaving 25 bases between them. Germline assignment: CDR1 SGDLS and CDR2 YYNGEE. The CDR3 totals 17 residues. Here immunoSEQ multiplex PCR was the method, and the copy in TCRdb shows in-frame clones only, minus some. The repertoire consists of roughly 100,000 clones, with more than 90% occurring once and the leading ten covering around 3.1%. The sequences come from peripheral blood, collected in the second trimester of pregnancy. This receptor was obtained from a female donor with multiple sclerosis, enrolled in a pregnancy study. V usage is TRBV9 and J usage is TRBJ1-2; tentative D call: TRBD1 (5 bases). Here the CDR3 DNA reads TGTGCCAGCAGCGCCAGGGCCGCTCGGACCCCCCAGGGTGGCTACACCTTC. As protein: CASSARAARTPQGGYTF.